These T cell receptor beta chains were read from a single sample in a study of T cells in Graves' hyperthyroidism and ophthalmopathy. In TCRdb, the multiplex PCR reads were re-called with MiXCR into one record per CDR3 protein. The sample lists hundreds of thousands of distinct CDR3 sequences; 35% to 55% were seen once. The specimen was peripheral blood or thyroid tissue (not recorded which). The receptor set was obtained from a woman aged 18 to 35 with Graves' hyperthyroidism. Both conserved end residues are trimmed from each CDR3. The D gene is left open where the match is weak.

v_gene	j_gene	d_gene	CDR3aa
TRBV13	TRBJ1-2	TRBD1	ASSLGDRGMKGYT
TRBV10-3	TRBJ1-1	TRBD1	ASRTRDSLNTEAF
TRBV7-2	TRBJ1-6	NA	ASRQQGSPLH
TRBV27	TRBJ1-1	TRBD1	ASSHDRGFTEAF
TRBV7-9	TRBJ2-2	TRBD2	ASSLALAGATGELF
TRBV2	TRBJ2-5	NA	ASQIDVGQQETQY
TRBV7-6	TRBJ2-7	TRBD1	ASSLDRLYEQY
TRBV29-1	TRBJ2-7	TRBD1	SVEVSQGGGEQY
TRBV7-6	TRBJ2-7	NA	ASSLGTDAYEQY
TRBV2	TRBJ2-5	NA	ASSQEILETQY
TRBV10-3	TRBJ1-6	TRBD1	ATKGDRLGSPLH
TRBV25-1	TRBJ2-2	NA	ASSHLADGELF
TRBV6-5	TRBJ2-2	TRBD1	ASSYGTANTGELF
TRBV9	TRBJ1-2	NA	ASSASGGSGYGYT
TRBV6-5	TRBJ2-3	NA	ASSYRLVTDTQY
TRBV20-1	TRBJ2-7	NA	SAGAGIPYEQY
TRBV24-1	TRBJ1-2	NA	ATGSQGGYT
TRBV24-1	TRBJ1-2	NA	ATSDRGKGGYT
TRBV24-1	TRBJ2-1	NA	ATSDLGGYGYNEQF
TRBV7-2	TRBJ1-3	NA	ASGETYSGNTIY
TRBV24-1	TRBJ2-5	TRBD1	ATSETRTGIGETQY
TRBV2	TRBJ1-4	NA	ASSEDQGSYEKLF
TRBV7-2	TRBJ1-4	NA	ASSFTGAQEKLF
TRBV2	TRBJ1-6	TRBD1	ASSFRDSNSPLH
TRBV15	TRBJ2-2	NA	ATKFGGTPNTGELF
TRBV10-3	TRBJ2-7	NA	AIGTGTNSYEQY
TRBV19	TRBJ1-4	NA	ASSIKYRVATNEKLF
TRBV15	TRBJ1-2	NA	ATSVEVGWVGGYT
TRBV15	TRBJ1-5	NA	ATSSHKENQPQH
TRBV3-1	TRBJ1-1	NA	ASRDVNTEAF
TRBV19	TRBJ2-7	TRBD1	ASSLLRDSGYEQY
TRBV29-1	TRBJ1-2	NA	SFGFGQSHVRDGYT
TRBV10-3	TRBJ2-7	TRBD2	AISPQGSGTYEQY
TRBV19	TRBJ2-7	NA	ASRRAGVYEQY
TRBV20-1	TRBJ2-7	TRBD1	SASDYHRGSGEQY
TRBV4-2	TRBJ1-5	NA	ASSGGVGSGQPQH
TRBV10-2	TRBJ1-6	NA	ASKEGSPSPLH
TRBV29-1	TRBJ1-2	NA	SVAPRGYGYT
TRBV20-1	TRBJ1-1	NA	SASGGSINTEAF
TRBV12-3/TRBV12-4	TRBJ1-1	NA	ASIQQGLNTEAF
TRBV19	TRBJ1-1	NA	ASSIIREAEAF